This T cell receptor beta chain was identified during a study of T cell clones after liver transplantation. Study background: Without induction therapy, subjects received standard immunosuppression until 12-24 months post-transplant. Regarding the study as a whole: These preliminary findings come from unstandardized post-transplant sampling times.

On this clone itself: Its antigen is still unknown.

The CDR3 length is 15 residues. Germline V CDR1 and CDR2: SGHTA, FQGTGA. V shed 4 bases and J shed 3 bases, with 13 bases lying between them. Profiling relied on immunoSEQ multiplex PCR, and the TCRdb table lists in-frame clones only, not all of them. The data show about 75,000 clones, roughly 84% seen once. The chain recombines TRBV7-3 with TRBJ2-1; D is uncertain. Source: CD4+ T cells from blood, taken about 50 months after liver transplant. The sequence came from a human patient who received a liver transplant. Some of these T cells may belong to the graft donor. Here the CDR3 DNA reads TGTGCCAGCAGCTCCCGACTGAGTAACTACAATGAGCAGTTCTTC. Protein sequence: CASSSRLSNYNEQFF.